What follows describes a single TCR beta chain. As yet, its antigen is unknown. Autoimmune disease history or systemic immunosuppression barred patients. CDR1 and CDR2 (germline): KGHSH, LQKENI. Trimming took 3 bases from V and 6 from J; bases not matched to a gene: 17. This CDR3 region has 18 residues. Some clones are missing from TCRdb's copy, which holds only in-frame ones; the method was immunoSEQ multiplex PCR. The table lists tens of thousands of clones, around 80% of them singletons. The data were taken from a study of OX40 agonist ivuxolimab in advanced cancers. Broader study findings: Clonal expansion was seen in CD4+ and CD8+ blood T cells by week 6 at 0.1 to 3.0 mg/kg. In the 0.1-3.0 mg/kg groups, partial responders showed among the lowest expansion. In general, CD8+ T cells held more expanded clones than CD4+ did, on average.

This chain joins TRBV18 and TRBJ1-1; 9 bases align to TRBD1. This receptor was identified in an adult with an advanced solid tumor such as melanoma, head and neck, liver or kidney cancer. Source: CD4+ or CD8+ T cells sorted from blood, taken in a trial of the OX40 agonist ivuxolimab. The CDR3 here is CASSPRTGTGKGNAEAFF. Written as DNA, the CDR3 is TGTGCCAGCTCACCCCGAACCGGGACAGGGAAGGGTAACGCTGAAGCTTTCTTT.